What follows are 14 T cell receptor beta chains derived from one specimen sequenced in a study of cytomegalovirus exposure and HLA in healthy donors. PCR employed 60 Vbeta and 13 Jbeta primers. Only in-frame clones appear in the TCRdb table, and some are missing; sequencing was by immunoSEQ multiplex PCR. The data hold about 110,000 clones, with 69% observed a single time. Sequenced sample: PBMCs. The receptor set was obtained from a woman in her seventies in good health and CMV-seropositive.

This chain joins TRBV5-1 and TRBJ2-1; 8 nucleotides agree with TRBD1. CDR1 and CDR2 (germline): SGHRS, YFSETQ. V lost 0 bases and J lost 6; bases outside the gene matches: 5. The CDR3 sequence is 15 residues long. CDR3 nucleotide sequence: TGCGCCAGCAGCTTGGAACAGGGGGGACTCAATGAGCAGTTCTTC. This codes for CASSLEQGGLNEQFF.

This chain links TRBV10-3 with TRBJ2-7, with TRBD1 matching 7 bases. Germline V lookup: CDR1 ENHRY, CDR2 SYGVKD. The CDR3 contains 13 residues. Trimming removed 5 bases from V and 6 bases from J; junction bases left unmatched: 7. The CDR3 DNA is TGTGCCATCAGTTTCCTCTCAGGGGGCGAGCAGTACTTC. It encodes CAISFLSGGEQYF.

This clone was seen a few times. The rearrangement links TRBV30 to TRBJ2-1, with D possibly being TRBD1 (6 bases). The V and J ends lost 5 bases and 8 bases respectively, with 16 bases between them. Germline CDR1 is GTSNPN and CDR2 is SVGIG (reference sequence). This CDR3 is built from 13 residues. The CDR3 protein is CAWALGTPYEQFF. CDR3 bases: TGTGCCTGGGCTCTCGGGACACCGTATGAGCAGTTCTTC.

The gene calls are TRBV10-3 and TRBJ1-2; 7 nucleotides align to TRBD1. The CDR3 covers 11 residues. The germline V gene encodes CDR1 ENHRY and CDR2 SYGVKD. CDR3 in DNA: TGTGCGGTCCGGGACAGAAATGGCTACACCTTC. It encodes CAVRDRNGYTF.

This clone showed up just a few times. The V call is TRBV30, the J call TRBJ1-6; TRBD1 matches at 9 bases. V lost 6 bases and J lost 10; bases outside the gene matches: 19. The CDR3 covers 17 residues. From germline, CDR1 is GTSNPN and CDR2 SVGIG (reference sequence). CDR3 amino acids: CACQAQLYRGRGSPLHF. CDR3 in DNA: TGTGCCTGCCAAGCCCAACTTTACAGGGGGCGCGGATCACCCCTCCACTTT.

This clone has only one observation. The CDR3 loop is CASSQDPSGGADTQYF. DNA of the CDR3: TGTGCCAGCAGCCAAGACCCGAGCGGGGGGGCAGATACGCAGTATTTT. The chain uses TRBV4-2 and TRBJ2-3, with TRBD2 matching over 10 bases. The CDR3 loop spans 16 amino acids. Germline lookup yields CDR1 LGHNA and CDR2 YNFKEQ. The J segment lost 4 bases and the V segment lost 0 bases, leaving 4 bases of the junction unmatched.

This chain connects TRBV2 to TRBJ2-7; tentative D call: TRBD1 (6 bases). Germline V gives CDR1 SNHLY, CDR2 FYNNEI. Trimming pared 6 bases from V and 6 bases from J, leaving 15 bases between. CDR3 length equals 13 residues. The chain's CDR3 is CASSETGFREQYF. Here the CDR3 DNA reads TGTGCCAGCAGCGAAACAGGGTTTCGCGAGCAGTACTTC.

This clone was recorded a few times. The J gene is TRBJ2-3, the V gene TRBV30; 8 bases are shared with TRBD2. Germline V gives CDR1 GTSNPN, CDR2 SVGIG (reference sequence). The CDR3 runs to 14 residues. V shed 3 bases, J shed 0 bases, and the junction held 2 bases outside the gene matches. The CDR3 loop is CAWSGGVSTDTQYF. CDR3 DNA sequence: TGTGCCTGGAGCGGGGGGGTTAGCACAGATACGCAGTATTTT.

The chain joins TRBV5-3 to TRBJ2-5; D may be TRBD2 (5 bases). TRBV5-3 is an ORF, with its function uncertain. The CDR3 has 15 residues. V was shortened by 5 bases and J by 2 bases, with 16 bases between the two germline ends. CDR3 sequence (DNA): TGTGCCAGAAGTCTGGAGGCGGACCAACAAGAGACCCAGTACTTC. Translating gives CARSLEADQQETQYF.

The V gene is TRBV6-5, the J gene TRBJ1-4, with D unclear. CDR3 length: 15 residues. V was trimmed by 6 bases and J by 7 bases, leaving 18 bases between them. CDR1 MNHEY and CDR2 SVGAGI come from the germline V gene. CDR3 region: CASSPQEGRSEKLFF. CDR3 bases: TGTGCCAGCAGCCCGCAGGAGGGCCGTTCTGAAAAACTGTTTTTT.

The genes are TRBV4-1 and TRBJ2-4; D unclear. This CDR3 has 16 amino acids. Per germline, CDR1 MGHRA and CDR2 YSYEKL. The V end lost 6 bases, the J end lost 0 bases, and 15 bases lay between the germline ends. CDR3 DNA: TGCGCCAGCAGTCCCCTACCCGTAATAGCCAAAAACATTCAGTACTTC. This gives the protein CASSPLPVIAKNIQYF.

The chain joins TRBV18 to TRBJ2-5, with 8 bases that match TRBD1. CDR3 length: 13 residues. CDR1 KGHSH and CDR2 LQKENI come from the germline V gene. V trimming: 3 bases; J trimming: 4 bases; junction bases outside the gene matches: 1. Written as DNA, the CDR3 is TGTGCCAGCTCACCGGGACAGGTAGAGACCCAGTACTTC. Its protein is CASSPGQVETQYF.

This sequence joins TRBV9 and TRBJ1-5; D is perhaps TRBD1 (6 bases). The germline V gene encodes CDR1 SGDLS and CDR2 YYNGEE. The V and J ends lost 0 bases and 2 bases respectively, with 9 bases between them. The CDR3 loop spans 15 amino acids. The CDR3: CASSVGGGGNQPQHF. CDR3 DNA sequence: TGTGCCAGCAGCGTAGGAGGGGGAGGCAATCAGCCCCAGCATTTT.

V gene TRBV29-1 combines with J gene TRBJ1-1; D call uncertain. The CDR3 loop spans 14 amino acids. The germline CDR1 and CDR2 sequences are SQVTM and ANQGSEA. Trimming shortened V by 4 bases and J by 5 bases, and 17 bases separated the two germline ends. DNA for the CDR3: TGCAGCGTTGTGGCATTCGTCGTGAGGACTGAAGCTTTCTTT. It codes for CSVVAFVVRTEAFF.